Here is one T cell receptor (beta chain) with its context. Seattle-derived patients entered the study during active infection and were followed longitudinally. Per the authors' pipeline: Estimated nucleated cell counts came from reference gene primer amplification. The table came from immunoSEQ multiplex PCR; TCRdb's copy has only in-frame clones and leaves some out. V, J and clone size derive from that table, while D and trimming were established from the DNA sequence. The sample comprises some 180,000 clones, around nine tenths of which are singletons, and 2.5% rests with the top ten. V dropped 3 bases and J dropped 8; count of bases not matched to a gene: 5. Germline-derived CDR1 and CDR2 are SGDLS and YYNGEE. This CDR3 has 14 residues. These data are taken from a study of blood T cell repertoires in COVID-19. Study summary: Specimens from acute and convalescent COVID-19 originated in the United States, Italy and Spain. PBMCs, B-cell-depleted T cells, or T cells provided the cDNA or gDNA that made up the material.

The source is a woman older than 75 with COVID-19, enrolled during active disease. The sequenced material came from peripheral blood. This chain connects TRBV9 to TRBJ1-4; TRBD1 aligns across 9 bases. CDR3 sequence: CASSEQGAQEKLFF. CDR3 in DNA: TGTGCCAGCAGCGAACAGGGGGCTCAGGAAAAACTGTTTTTT.